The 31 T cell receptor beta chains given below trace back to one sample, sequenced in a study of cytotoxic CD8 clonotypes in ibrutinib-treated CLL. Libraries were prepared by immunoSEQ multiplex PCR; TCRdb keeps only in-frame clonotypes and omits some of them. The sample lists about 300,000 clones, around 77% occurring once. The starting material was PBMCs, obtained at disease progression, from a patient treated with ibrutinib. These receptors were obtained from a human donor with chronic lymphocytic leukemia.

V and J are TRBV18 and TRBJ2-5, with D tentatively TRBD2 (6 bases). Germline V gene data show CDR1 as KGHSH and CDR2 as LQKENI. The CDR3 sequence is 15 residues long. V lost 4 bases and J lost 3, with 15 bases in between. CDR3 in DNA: TGTGCCAGCTCACGACCGGGACTCCTAAAAGAGACCCAGTACTTC. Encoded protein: CASSRPGLLKETQYF.

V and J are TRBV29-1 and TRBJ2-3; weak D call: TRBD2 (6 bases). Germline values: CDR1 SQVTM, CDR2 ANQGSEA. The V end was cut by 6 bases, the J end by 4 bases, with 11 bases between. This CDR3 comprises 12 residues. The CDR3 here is CSVMRGADTQYF. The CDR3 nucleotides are TGCAGCGTCATGCGGGGTGCAGATACGCAGTATTTT.

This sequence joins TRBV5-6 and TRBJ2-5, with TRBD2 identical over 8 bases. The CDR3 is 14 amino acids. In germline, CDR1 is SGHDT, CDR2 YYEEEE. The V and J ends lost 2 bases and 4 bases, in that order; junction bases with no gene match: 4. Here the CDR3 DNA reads TGTGCCAGCAGCTTAAGGGGACTAGGAGAGACCCAGTACTTC. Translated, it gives CASSLRGLGETQYF.

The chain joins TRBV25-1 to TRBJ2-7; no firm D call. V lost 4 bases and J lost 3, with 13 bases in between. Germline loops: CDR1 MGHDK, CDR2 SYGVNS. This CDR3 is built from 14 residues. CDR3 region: CASSGRWAFYEQYF. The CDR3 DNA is TGTGCCAGCAGTGGTAGGTGGGCATTCTACGAGCAGTACTTC.

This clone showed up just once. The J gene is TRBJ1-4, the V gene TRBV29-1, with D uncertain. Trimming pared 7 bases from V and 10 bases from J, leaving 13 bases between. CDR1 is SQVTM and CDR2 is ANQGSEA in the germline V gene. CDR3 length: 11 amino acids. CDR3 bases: TGCAGCGCCGTACAAGGGCGAAAACTGTTTTTT. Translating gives CSAVQGRKLFF.

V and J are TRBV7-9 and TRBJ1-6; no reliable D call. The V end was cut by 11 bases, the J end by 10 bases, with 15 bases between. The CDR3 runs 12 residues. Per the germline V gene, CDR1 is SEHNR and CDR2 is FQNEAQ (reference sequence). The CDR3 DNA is TGTGCCGGGGAGAATGAAGGGTCACCCCTCCACTTT. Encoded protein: CAGENEGSPLHF.

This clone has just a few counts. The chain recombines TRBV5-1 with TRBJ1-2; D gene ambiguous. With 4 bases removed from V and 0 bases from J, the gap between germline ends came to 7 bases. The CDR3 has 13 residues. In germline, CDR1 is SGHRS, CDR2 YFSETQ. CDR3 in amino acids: CASSPTSNYGYTF. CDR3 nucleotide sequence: TGCGCCAGCAGCCCAACCTCTAACTATGGCTACACCTTC.

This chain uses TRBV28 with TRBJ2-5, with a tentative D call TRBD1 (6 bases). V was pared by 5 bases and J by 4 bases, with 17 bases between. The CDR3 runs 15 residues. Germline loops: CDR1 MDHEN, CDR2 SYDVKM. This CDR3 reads CASSAARGIAETQYF. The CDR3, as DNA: TGTGCCAGCAGTGCTGCCAGGGGAATAGCAGAGACCCAGTACTTC.

This chain's CDR3 is CAIRRETSYEQYF. As DNA, the CDR3 is TGTGCCATTCGCAGGGAAACCTCCTACGAGCAGTACTTC. This sequence joins TRBV7-9 and TRBJ2-7; TRBD1 is a possible D gene (5 bases). Germline V gives CDR1 SEHNR, CDR2 FQNEAQ (reference sequence). V was pared by 10 bases and J by 0 bases, with 13 bases between. The CDR3 totals 13 residues.

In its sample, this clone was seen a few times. CDR3 sequence: CSVGWTRNTGELFF. DNA of the CDR3: TGCAGCGTGGGCTGGACCCGGAACACCGGGGAGCTGTTTTTT. The rearrangement uses TRBV29-1 and TRBJ2-2; D gene unclear. This CDR3 has 14 residues. Germline lookup yields CDR1 SQVTM and CDR2 ANQGSEA. V lost 6 bases to trimming and J lost 1 base, with 12 bases between them.

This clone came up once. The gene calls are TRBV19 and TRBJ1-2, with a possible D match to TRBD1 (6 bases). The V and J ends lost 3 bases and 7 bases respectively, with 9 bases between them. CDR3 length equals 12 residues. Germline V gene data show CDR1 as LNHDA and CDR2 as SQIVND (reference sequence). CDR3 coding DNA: TGTGCCAGTAGTATCCAGGGGAGTGGCTACACCTTC. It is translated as CASSIQGSGYTF.

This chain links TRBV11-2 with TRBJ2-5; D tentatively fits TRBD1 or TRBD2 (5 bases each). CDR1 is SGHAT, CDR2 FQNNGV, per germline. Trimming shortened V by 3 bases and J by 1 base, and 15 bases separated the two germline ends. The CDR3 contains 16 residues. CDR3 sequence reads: CASSFFPPGPQETQYF. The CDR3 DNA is TGTGCCAGCAGCTTTTTCCCGCCGGGACCCCAAGAGACCCAGTACTTC.

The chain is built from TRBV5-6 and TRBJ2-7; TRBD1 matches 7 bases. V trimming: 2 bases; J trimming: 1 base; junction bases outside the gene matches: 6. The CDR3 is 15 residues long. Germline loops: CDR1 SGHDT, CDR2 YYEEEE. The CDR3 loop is CASSFYDRDSYEQYF. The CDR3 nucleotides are TGTGCCAGCAGCTTTTACGACAGGGATTCCTACGAGCAGTACTTC.

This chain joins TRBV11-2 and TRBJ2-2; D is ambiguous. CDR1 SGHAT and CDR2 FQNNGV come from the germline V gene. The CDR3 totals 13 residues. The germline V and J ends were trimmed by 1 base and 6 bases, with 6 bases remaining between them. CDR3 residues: CASSLGGAGELFF. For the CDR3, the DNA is TGTGCCAGCAGCTTAGGGGGTGCCGGGGAGCTGTTTTTT.

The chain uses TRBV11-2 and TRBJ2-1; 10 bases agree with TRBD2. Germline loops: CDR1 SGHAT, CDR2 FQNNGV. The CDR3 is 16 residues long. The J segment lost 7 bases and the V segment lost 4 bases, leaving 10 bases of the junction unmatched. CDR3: CASSSPIAGGDNEQFF. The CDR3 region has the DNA TGTGCCAGCAGCTCCCCCATAGCGGGGGGAGATAATGAGCAGTTCTTC.

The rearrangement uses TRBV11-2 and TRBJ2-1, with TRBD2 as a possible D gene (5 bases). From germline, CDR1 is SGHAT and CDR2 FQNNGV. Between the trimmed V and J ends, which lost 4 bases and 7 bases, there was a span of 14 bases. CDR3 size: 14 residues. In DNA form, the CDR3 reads TGTGCCAGCAGCTCCGCTCGGGGATGGAATGAGCAGTTCTTC. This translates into CASSSARGWNEQFF.

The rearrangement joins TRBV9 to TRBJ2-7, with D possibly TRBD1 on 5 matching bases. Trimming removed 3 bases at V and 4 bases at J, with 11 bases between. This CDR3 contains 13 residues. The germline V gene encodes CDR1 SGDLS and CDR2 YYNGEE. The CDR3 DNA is TGTGCCAGCAGCGACGACAGTCCTTACGAGCAGTACTTC. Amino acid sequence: CASSDDSPYEQYF.

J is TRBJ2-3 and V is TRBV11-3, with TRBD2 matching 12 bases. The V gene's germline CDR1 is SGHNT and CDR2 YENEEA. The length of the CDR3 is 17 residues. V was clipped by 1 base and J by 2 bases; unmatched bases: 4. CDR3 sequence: CASSLVLAGGYTDTQYF. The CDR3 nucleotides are TGTGCCAGCAGCTTAGTCCTAGCGGGGGGGTACACAGATACGCAGTATTTT.

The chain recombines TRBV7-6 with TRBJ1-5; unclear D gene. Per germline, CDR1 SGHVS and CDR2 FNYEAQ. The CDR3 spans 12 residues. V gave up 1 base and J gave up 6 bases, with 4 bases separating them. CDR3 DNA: TGTGCCAGCAGCTTAGGTGGTCAGCCCCAGCATTTT. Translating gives CASSLGGQPQHF.

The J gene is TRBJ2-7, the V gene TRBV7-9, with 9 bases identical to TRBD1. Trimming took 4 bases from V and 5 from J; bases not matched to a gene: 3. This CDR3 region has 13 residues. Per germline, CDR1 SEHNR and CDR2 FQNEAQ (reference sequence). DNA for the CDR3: TGTGCCAGCAGCTCCTGGGACAGGGACGAGCAGTACTTC. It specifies CASSSWDRDEQYF.

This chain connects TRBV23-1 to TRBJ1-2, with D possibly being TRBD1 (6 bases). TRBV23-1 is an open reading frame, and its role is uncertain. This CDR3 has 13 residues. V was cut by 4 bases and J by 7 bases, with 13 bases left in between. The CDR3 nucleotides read TGCGCCAGCAGTCCCCCGGCGGACAGTGGCTACACCTTC. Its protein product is CASSPPADSGYTF.

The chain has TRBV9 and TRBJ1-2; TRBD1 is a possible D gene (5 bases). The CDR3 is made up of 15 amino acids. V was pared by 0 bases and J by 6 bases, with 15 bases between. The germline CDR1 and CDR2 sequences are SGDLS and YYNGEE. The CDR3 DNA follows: TGTGCCAGCAGCGTAGGTGGGCCCCAGGGACATGGCTACACCTTC. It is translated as CASSVGGPQGHGYTF. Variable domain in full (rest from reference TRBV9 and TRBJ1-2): DSGVTQTPKHLITATGQRVTLRCSPRSGDLSVYWYQQSLDQGLQFLIQYYNGEERAKGNILERFSAQQFPDLHSELNLSSLELGDSALYFCASSVGGPQGHGYTFGSGTRLTVV.

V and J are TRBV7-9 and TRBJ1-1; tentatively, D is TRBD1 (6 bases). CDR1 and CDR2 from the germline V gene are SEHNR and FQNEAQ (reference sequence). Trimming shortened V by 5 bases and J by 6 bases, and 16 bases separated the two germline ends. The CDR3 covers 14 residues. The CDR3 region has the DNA TGTGCCAGCAGCACACAGGGAGTCCGGTCTGAAGCTTTCTTT. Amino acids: CASSTQGVRSEAFF.

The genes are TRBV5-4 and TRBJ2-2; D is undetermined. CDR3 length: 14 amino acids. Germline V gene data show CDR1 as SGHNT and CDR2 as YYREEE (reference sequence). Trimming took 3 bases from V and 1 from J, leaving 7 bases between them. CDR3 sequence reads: CASSSSMNTGELFF. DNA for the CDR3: TGTGCCAGCAGCTCCTCTATGAACACCGGGGAGCTGTTTTTT.

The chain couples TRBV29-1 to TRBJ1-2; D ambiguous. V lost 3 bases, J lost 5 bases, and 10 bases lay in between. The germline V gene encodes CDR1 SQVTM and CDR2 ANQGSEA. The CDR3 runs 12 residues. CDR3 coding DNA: TGCAGCGTTGACGAGGGATGGTATGGCTACACCTTC. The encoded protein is CSVDEGWYGYTF.

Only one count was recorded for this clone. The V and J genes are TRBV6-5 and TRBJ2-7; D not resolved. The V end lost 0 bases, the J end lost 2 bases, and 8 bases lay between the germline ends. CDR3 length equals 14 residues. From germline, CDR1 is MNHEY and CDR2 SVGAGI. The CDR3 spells CASSYSVIPYEQYF. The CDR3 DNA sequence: TGTGCCAGCAGTTACTCAGTTATACCCTACGAGCAGTACTTC.

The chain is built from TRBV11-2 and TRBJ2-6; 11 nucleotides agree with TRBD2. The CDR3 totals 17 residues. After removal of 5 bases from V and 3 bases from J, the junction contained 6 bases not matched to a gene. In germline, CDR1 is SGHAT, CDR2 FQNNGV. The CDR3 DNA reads TGTGCCAGCAGCCCGGGGACTAGCGGTAGTGGGGCCAACGTCCTGACTTTC. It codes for CASSPGTSGSGANVLTF.

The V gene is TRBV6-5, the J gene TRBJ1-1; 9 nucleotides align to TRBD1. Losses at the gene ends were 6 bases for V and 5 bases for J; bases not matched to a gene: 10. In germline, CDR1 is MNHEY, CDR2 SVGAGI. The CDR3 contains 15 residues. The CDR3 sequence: CASSRDRVRGTEAFF. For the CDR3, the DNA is TGTGCCAGCAGCCGGGACAGGGTGAGGGGGACTGAAGCTTTCTTT.

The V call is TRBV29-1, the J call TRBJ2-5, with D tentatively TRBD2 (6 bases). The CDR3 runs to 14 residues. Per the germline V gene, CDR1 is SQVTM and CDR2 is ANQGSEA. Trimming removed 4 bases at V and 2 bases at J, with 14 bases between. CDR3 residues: CSVVGGGLQETQYF. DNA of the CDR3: TGCAGCGTTGTGGGAGGAGGCCTACAAGAGACCCAGTACTTC.

CDR3: CASSLNSGSTDTQYF. In DNA, the CDR3 is TGTGCCAGCAGCTTAAATTCCGGGAGCACAGATACGCAGTATTTT. The rearrangement links TRBV7-3 to TRBJ2-3; D is ambiguous. Trimming left V 1 base short and J 0 bases short, with 8 bases between. Germline V gene data show CDR1 as SGHTA and CDR2 as FQGTGA. The CDR3 consists of 15 residues.

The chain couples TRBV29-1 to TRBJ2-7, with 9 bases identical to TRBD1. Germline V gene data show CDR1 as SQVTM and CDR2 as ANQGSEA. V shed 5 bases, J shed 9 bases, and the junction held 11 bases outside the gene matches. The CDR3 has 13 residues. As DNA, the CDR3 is TGCAGCGTTCAGGTGGAAGGGACAGGGAGGCAGTACTTC. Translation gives CSVQVEGTGRQYF.